The rows below give T cell receptor beta chains drawn from one sample of a study of radiotherapy plus CTLA-4 blockade in lung cancer. Assay used: immunoSEQ multiplex PCR; TCRdb lists only in-frame clones, some missing. The data show about 98,000 clones, 88% seen once. This sample comprised peripheral blood, obtained from a patient treated with radiotherapy plus ipilimumab. The receptors here all came from a human donor with non-small cell lung cancer that progressed on radiotherapy plus ipilimumab. The CDR3 runs from the conserved cysteine through the conserved F or W. The order of the fields is CDR3 protein, CDR3 DNA, J gene, clone size, V gene, D gene. D genes are given only for firm matches. Clone size is not always given. Where it is, it says once, few, many or a class for expanded clones.

CATSRDRGGGNQPQHF,TGTGCCACCAGCAGAGATCGAGGGGGTGGCAATCAGCCCCAGCATTTT,TRBJ1-5,NA,TRBV15,NA
CASSPIASGQYNEQFF,TGTGCCAGCAGCCCGATAGCATCTGGACAGTACAATGAGCAGTTCTTC,TRBJ2-1,NA,TRBV7-8,NA
CASSLVQGPYEQYF,TGTGCCAGCAGCTTAGTACAGGGTCCCTACGAGCAGTACTTC,TRBJ2-7,once,TRBV7-9,NA
CASSPDRGLGEKLFF,TGTGCCAGCAGCCCCGACAGGGGATTGGGTGAAAAACTGTTTTTT,TRBJ1-4,NA,TRBV13,TRBD1
CASSLRSGEQYF,TGTGCCAGCAGCCTCCGATCCGGGGAGCAGTACTTC,TRBJ2-7,NA,TRBV5-5,NA
CASTSDGGTDTQYF,TGCGCCAGCACATCCGATGGGGGCACAGATACGCAGTATTTT,TRBJ2-3,NA,TRBV5-1,NA
CASSPLEWDTIYF,TGTGCCAGCTCACCATTGGAATGGGACACCATATATTTT,TRBJ1-3,NA,TRBV18,NA
CASSGGGIYNEQFF,TGCGCCAGCTCCGGAGGGGGGATTTACAATGAGCAGTTCTTC,TRBJ2-1,NA,TRBV5-1,NA
CASSRCSERDKETQYF,TGTGCCAGCAGCCGCTGTTCTGAGCGGGATAAGGAGACCCAGTACTTC,TRBJ2-5,NA,TRBV6-4,TRBD2
CASSLLRQRNTGELFF,TGTGCCAGCAGTTTATTGAGACAGAGGAACACCGGGGAGCTGTTTTTT,TRBJ2-2,NA,TRBV27,NA
CASSFYHGGRSQDTQYF,TGTGCTAGCAGCTTCTATCATGGCGGGAGGAGTCAAGATACGCAGTATTTT,TRBJ2-3,NA,TRBV7-7,TRBD2
CAWSSWVDGGYEQYF,TGTGCCTGGAGTAGCTGGGTGGACGGAGGATACGAGCAGTACTTC,TRBJ2-7,NA,TRBV30,NA
CASRPPGTGVYEQYF,TGTGCCAGCAGACCCCCCGGGACAGGGGTGTACGAGCAGTACTTC,TRBJ2-7,NA,TRBV6-5,TRBD1
CASRFRAGGNEQFF,TGTGCCAGCAGGTTTAGAGCGGGAGGAAATGAGCAGTTCTTC,TRBJ2-1,NA,TRBV2,TRBD2
CASSGGLAGAQQETQYF,TGTGCCAGCTCCGGCGGACTAGCGGGAGCCCAACAAGAGACCCAGTACTTC,TRBJ2-5,NA,TRBV18,TRBD2
CASSSPVSGTTGGETQYF,TGTGCCAGCAGCTCACCCGTCAGCGGGACCACGGGGGGAGAGACCCAGTACTTC,TRBJ2-5,NA,TRBV7-8,TRBD2
CASSLDRSGSKDTQYF,TGTGCCAGCAGCTTAGATCGATCCGGGAGCAAAGATACGCAGTATTTT,TRBJ2-3,once,TRBV11-2,NA
CASSWTGSNTEAFF,TGCGCCAGCAGCTGGACAGGGTCCAACACTGAAGCTTTCTTT,TRBJ1-1,NA,TRBV5-1,TRBD1
CASSPLAGVETQYF,TGCGCCAGCAGCCCTCTAGCGGGGGTAGAGACCCAGTACTTC,TRBJ2-5,NA,TRBV5-1,TRBD2
CASSYSTGGRLVEQYF,TGTGCCAGCAGTTACTCGACGGGCGGGAGGTTGGTCGAGCAGTACTTC,TRBJ2-7,NA,TRBV6-5,TRBD2
CASSLDGRAGNTGELFF,TGTGCCAGCAGCTTAGACGGCCGTGCGGGGAACACCGGGGAGCTGTTTTTT,TRBJ2-2,NA,TRBV7-2,NA
CASSLGSSQPQHF,TGTGCCAGCAGTTTGGGGTCAAGTCAGCCCCAGCATTTT,TRBJ1-5,NA,TRBV6-6,NA
CASSLDVSRDRETQYF,TGTGCCAGCAGCTTAGATGTCAGCCGGGATCGGGAGACCCAGTACTTC,TRBJ2-5,NA,TRBV7-8,NA
CATSRVRKLAGGPGEQYF,TGTGCCACCAGCAGAGTTCGGAAACTAGCGGGAGGGCCGGGGGAGCAGTACTTC,TRBJ2-7,once,TRBV15,TRBD2
CASSLSRLAGGSTDTQYF,TGCGCCAGCAGCTTGTCCCGACTAGCGGGAGGGAGCACAGATACGCAGTATTTT,TRBJ2-3,NA,TRBV5-1,TRBD2
CASSLADGTRRETQYF,TGTGCCAGCAGCTTGGCTGACGGGACGAGGAGGGAGACCCAGTACTTC,TRBJ2-5,NA,TRBV5-6,NA
CASSYRGIGVNTEAFF,TGTGCCAGCAGTTACAGGGGAATAGGGGTTAACACTGAAGCTTTCTTT,TRBJ1-1,NA,TRBV6-5,NA
CASSATREETQYF,TGTGCCAGCAGTGCGACCAGGGAAGAGACCCAGTACTTC,TRBJ2-5,NA,TRBV2,NA
CASSLEPGLVTGELFF,TGCGCCAGCAGCTTGGAGCCGGGCCTGGTCACCGGGGAGCTGTTTTTT,TRBJ2-2,NA,TRBV5-1,NA
CASSFRFYGYTF,TGTGCCAGCAGCTTCCGATTCTATGGCTACACCTTC,TRBJ1-2,NA,TRBV7-9,NA
CASSIEWGAYEQYF,TGTGCCAGTAGTATAGAGTGGGGGGCCTACGAGCAGTACTTC,TRBJ2-7,NA,TRBV19,NA
CASSVDPGGYEQYF,TGTGCCAGCAGCGTAGACCCAGGGGGCTACGAGCAGTACTTC,TRBJ2-7,NA,TRBV9,TRBD1
CASATVNLSGYTF,TGTGCCAGCGCAACCGTAAACCTCTCAGGCTACACCTTC,TRBJ1-2,NA,TRBV11-2,NA
CASSLVASGSAGQFF,TGCGCCAGCAGCTTGGTCGCGAGCGGGAGCGCCGGGCAGTTCTTC,TRBJ2-1,NA,TRBV5-1,TRBD2
CASSALSVAVGQFF,TGTGCCAGCAGTGCCCTTTCTGTCGCGGTTGGACAGTTCTTC,TRBJ2-1,NA,TRBV2,NA
CASSSQRAGVEKLFF,TGTGCCAGCAGCTCGCAGCGGGCAGGGGTGGAAAAACTGTTTTTT,TRBJ1-4,NA,TRBV7-9,NA
CASSFSGSTTDTQYF,TGCGCCAGCAGCTTCAGCGGTAGCACCACAGATACGCAGTATTTT,TRBJ2-3,NA,TRBV5-1,NA
CASSHGQSVGEKLFF,TGTGCCAGCAGCCACGGACAGTCTGTTGGTGAAAAACTGTTTTTT,TRBJ1-4,NA,TRBV14,NA
CASSEDGLAGITYEQYF,TGTGCCAGCAGTGAAGACGGACTAGCGGGTATAACCTACGAGCAGTACTTC,TRBJ2-7,NA,TRBV2,TRBD2
CASSQESGGPAVTQYF,TGTGCCAGCAGCCAAGAATCGGGCGGCCCCGCCGTGACCCAGTACTTC,TRBJ2-5,NA,TRBV4-2,NA
CASSLALAGGQETQYF,TGTGCCAGCAGCTTAGCGTTAGCGGGAGGCCAAGAGACCCAGTACTTC,TRBJ2-5,NA,TRBV11-2,TRBD2
CASSWGQTANTGELFF,TGCGCCAGCAGCTGGGGACAGACCGCGAACACCGGGGAGCTGTTTTTT,TRBJ2-2,once,TRBV5-1,TRBD1
CASSQDGGPSPYEQYF,TGCGCCAGCAGCCAAGACGGGGGCCCCAGCCCCTACGAGCAGTACTTC,TRBJ2-7,once,TRBV4-1,NA
CASSKPTSGSSTDTQYF,TGCGCCAGCAGCAAGCCGACTAGCGGCTCTAGCACAGATACGCAGTATTTT,TRBJ2-3,NA,TRBV5-1,TRBD2
CASSFGGKPQHF,TGTGCCAGCAGTTTCGGTGGTAAGCCCCAGCATTTT,TRBJ1-5,NA,TRBV27,NA